This TCR beta chain was sequenced for a study of T cells after yellow fever vaccination. Whole-study results and caveats: CD4 and CD8 compartments shared a small share of clonotypes. Though weaker, the secondary response peaked faster, on day 5 versus 15. Booster samples showed a return of most primary-vaccination clones (approximately 96% CD4, over 70% CD8).

5'RACE template switching produced TCR cDNA carrying a universal primer site and UMIs. TCRdb independently ran MiXCR on the 5' RACE reads; one entry per CDR3 protein. In the table there are some 560,000 distinct CDR3 sequences, 17% of which are singletons. This clonotype was seen only a few times. Its antigen is still unknown. The CDR3 spans 19 residues. Looked up from germline, CDR1 is ENHRY and CDR2 is SYGVKD. V was pared by 2 bases and J by 2 bases, with 24 bases between. V usage is TRBV10-3 and J usage is TRBJ2-5, with a tentative D call TRBD1 (6 bases). Sequences were derived from PBMCs, sampled less than 6 days after the first yellow fever vaccination. The TCR comes from a man younger than 30 who received the YFV17D yellow fever vaccine. This CDR3 reads CAISEVQGNRENLQETQYF. The CDR3 bases are TGTGCCATCAGTGAGGTACAGGGAAACAGGGAAAACCTACAAGAGACCCAGTACTTC.